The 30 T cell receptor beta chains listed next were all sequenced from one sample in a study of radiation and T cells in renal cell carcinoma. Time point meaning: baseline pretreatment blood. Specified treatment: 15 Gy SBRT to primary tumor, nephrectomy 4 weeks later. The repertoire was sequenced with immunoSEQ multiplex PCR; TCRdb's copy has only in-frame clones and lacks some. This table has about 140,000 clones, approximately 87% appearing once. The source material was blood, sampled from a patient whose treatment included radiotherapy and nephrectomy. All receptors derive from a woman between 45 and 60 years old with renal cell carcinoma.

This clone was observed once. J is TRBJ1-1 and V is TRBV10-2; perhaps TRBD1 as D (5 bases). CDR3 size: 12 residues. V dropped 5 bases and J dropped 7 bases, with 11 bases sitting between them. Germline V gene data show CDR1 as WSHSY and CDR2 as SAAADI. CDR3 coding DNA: TGCGCCAGCAGTTGGGGGGAAAGTGAAGCTTTCTTT. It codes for CASSWGESEAFF.

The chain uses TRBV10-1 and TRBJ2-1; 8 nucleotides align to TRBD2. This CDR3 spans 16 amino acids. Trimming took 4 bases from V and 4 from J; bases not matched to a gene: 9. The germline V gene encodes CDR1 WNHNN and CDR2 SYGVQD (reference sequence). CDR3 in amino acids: CASSVPAGVVYNEQFF. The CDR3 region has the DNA TGCGCCAGCAGTGTGCCAGCGGGAGTAGTTTACAATGAGCAGTTCTTC.

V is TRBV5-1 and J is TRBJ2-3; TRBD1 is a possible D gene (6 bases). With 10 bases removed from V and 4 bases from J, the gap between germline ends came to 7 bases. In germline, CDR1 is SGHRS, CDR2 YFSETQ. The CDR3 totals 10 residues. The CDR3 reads CAGGADTQYF. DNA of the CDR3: TGCGCCGGGGGCGCAGATACGCAGTATTTT.

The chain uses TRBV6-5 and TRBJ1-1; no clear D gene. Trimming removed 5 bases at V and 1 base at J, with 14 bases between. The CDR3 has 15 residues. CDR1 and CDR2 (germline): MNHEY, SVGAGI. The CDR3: CASSPLGRENTEAFF. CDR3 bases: TGTGCCAGCAGTCCCTTGGGCCGAGAGAACACTGAAGCTTTCTTT.

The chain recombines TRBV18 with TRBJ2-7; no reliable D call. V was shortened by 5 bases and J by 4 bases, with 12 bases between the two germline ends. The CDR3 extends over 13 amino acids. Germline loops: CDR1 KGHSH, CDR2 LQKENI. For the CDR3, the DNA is TGTGCCAGCTCAGAAGGCCCTGATTACGAGCAGTACTTC. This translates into CASSEGPDYEQYF. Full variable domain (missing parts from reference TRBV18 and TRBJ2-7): NAGVMQNPRHLVRRRGQEARLRCSPMKGHSHVYWYRQLPEEGLKFMVYLQKENIIDESGMPKERFSAEFPKEGPSILRIQQVVRGDSAAYFCASSEGPDYEQYFGPGTRLTVT.

CDR3 in amino acids: CATSRVGTGVYEQYF. CDR3 nucleotides: TGTGCCACCAGCAGAGTCGGGACAGGGGTTTACGAGCAGTACTTC. The chain recombines TRBV15 with TRBJ2-7; 10 nucleotides agree with TRBD1. With V trimmed by 1 base and J by 4 bases, 4 bases remained unmatched. This CDR3 is built from 15 residues. Germline lookup yields CDR1 LNHNV and CDR2 YYDKDF (reference sequence).

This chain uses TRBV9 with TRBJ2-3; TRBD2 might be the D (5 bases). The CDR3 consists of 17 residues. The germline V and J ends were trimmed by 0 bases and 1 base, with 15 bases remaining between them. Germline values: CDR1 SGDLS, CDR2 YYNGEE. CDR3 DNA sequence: TGTGCCAGCAGCGTAGAGTGGACGGGAACTGGCACAGATACGCAGTATTTT. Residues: CASSVEWTGTGTDTQYF.

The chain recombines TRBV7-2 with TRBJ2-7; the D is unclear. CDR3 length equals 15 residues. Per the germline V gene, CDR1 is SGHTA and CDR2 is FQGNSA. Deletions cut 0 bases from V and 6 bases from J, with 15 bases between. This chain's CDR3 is CASSLASSGPGEQYF. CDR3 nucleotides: TGTGCCAGCAGCTTAGCATCCTCAGGCCCCGGCGAGCAGTACTTC.

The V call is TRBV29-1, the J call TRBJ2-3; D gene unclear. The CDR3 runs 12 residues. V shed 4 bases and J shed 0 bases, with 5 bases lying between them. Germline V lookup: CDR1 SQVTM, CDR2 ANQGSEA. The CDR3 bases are TGCAGCGTTGTACAGAGCACAGATACGCAGTATTTT. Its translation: CSVVQSTDTQYF.

The CDR3 bases are TGTGCCAGTCGGCTGCCGGGACTAGCGGAGCAGTTCTTC. It specifies CASRLPGLAEQFF. This sequence joins TRBV19 and TRBJ2-1; 10 bases are a match to TRBD2. This CDR3 has 13 amino acids. After removal of 8 bases from V and 10 bases from J, the junction contained 8 bases not matched to a gene. Germline lookup yields CDR1 LNHDA and CDR2 SQIVND (reference sequence).

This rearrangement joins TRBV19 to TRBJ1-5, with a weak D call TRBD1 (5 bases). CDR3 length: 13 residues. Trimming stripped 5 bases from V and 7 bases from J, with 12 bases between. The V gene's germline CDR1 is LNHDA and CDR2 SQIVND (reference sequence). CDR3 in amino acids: CASSPPGEQPQHF. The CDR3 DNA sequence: TGTGCCAGTAGTCCGCCGGGGGAGCAGCCCCAGCATTTT.

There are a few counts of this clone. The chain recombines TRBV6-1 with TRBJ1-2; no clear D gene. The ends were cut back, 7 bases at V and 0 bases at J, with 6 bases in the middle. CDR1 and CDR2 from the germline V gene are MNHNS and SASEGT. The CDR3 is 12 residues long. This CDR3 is CASTSANYGYTF. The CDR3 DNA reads TGTGCCAGCACGTCTGCTAACTATGGCTACACCTTC.

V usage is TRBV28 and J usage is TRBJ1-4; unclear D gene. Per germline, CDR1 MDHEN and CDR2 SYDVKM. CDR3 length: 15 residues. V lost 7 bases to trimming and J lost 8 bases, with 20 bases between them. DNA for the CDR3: TGTGCCAGCAACCCACGGACCGCGGTTAGCGAAAAACTGTTTTTT. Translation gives CASNPRTAVSEKLFF.

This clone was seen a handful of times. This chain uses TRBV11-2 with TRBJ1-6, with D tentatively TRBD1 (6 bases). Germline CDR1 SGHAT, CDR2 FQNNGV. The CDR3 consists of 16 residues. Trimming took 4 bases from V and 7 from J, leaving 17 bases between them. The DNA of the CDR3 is TGTGCCAGCAGCTCGGGTTTGGGGGCGCGAAATTCACCCCTCCACTTT. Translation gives CASSSGLGARNSPLHF.

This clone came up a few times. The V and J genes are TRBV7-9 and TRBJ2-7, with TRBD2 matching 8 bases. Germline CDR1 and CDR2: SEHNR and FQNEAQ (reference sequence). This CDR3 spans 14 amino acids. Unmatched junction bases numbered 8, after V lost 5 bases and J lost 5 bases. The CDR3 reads CASSRTGGGNEQYF. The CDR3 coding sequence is TGTGCCAGCAGCCGAACGGGCGGGGGGAACGAGCAGTACTTC.

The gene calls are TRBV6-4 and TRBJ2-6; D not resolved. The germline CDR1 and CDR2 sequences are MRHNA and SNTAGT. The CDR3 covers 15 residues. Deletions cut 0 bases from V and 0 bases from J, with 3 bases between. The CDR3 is CASSDSTSGANVLTF. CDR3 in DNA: TGTGCCAGCAGTGACTCTACCTCTGGGGCCAACGTCCTGACTTTC.

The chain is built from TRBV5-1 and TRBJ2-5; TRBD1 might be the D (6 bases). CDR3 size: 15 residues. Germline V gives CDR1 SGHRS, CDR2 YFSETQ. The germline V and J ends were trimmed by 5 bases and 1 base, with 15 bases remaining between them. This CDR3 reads CASSSLGAGQETQYF. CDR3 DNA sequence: TGCGCCAGCAGTTCCCTGGGGGCGGGCCAAGAGACCCAGTACTTC.

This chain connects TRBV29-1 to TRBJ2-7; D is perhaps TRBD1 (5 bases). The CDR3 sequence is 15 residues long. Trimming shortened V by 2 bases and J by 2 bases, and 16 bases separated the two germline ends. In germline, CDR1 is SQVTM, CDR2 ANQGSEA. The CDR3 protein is CSVEMRQPRTYEQYF. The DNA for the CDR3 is TGCAGCGTTGAAATGCGACAGCCCCGCACCTACGAGCAGTACTTC.

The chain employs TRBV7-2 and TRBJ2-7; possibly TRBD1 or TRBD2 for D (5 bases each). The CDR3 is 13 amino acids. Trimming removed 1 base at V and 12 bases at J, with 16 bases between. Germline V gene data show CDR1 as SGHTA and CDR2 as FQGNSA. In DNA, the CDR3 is TGTGCCAGCAGCTTAGTGGAACCGGGGCCTGGGTACTTC. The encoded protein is CASSLVEPGPGYF.

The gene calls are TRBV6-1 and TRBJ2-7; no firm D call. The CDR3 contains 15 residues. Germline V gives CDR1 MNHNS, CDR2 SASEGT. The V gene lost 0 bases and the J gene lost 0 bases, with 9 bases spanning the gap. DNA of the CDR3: TGTGCCAGCAGTGAAGCTGTGACGGTCTCCTACGAGCAGTACTTC. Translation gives CASSEAVTVSYEQYF.

The CDR3 region is CASSLNPLQETQYF. The CDR3 nucleotides are TGTGCCAGCAGCTTGAACCCCCTCCAAGAGACCCAGTACTTC. This sequence joins TRBV5-6 and TRBJ2-5; D call uncertain. V dropped 1 base and J dropped 1 base, with 8 bases sitting between them. In germline, CDR1 is SGHDT, CDR2 YYEEEE. The CDR3 totals 14 residues. The entire variable domain, with the rest obtained from reference TRBV5-6 and TRBJ2-5, is as follows: DAGVTQSPTHLIKTRGQQVTLRCSPKSGHDTVSWYQQALGQGPQFIFQYYEEEERQRGNFPDRFSGHQFPNYSSELNVNALLLGDSALYLCASSLNPLQETQYFGPGTRLLVL.

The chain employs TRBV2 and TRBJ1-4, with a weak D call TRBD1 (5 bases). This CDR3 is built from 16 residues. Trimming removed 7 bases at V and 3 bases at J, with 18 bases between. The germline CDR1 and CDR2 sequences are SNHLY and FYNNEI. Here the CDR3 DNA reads TGTGCCAGCACGCAACGGACCGGGGCCCCTAATGAAAAACTGTTTTTT. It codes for CASTQRTGAPNEKLFF.

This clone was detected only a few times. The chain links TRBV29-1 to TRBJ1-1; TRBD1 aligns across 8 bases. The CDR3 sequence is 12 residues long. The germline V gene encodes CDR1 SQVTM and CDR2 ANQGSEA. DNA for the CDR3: TGCAGAGCAGGACAGGGTAACACTGAAGCTTTCTTT. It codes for CRAGQGNTEAFF.

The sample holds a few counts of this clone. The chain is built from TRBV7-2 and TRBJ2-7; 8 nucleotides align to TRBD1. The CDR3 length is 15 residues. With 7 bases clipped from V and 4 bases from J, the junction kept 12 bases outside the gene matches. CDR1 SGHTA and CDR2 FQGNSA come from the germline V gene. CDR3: CASTFQPGQDYEQYF. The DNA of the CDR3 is TGTGCCAGCACCTTCCAACCGGGACAGGATTACGAGCAGTACTTC.

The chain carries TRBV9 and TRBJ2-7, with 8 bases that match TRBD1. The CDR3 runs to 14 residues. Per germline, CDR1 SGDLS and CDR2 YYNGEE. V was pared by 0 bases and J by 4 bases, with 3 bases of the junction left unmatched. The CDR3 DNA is TGTGCCAGCAGCGTAGGGACAGGGCTTTACGAGCAGTACTTC. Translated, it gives CASSVGTGLYEQYF. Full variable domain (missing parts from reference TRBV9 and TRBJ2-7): DSGVTQTPKHLITATGQRVTLRCSPRSGDLSVYWYQQSLDQGLQFLIQYYNGEERAKGNILERFSAQQFPDLHSELNLSSLELGDSALYFCASSVGTGLYEQYFGPGTRLTVT.

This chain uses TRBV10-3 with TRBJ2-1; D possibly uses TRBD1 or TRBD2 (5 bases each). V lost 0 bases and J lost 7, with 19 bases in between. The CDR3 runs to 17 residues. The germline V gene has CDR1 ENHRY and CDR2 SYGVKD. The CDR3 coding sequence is TGTGCCATCAGTGAGTCGACAGCGGTCCCCAAAGGGAATGAGCAGTTCTTC. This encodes CAISESTAVPKGNEQFF.

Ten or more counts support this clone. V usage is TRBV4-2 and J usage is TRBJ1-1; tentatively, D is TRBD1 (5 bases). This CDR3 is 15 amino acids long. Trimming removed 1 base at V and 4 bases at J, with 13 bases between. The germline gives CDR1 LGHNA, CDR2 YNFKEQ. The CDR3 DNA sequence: TGTGCCAGCAGCCAAGGAAGGGGTGACGGCACTGAAGCTTTCTTT. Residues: CASSQGRGDGTEAFF.

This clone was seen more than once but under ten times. The CDR3 is CASSDTGTENTEAFF. The CDR3, as DNA: TGTGCCAGCAGCGACACCGGGACAGAGAACACTGAAGCTTTCTTT. The J gene is TRBJ1-1, the V gene TRBV9; 7 nucleotides agree with TRBD1. Germline values: CDR1 SGDLS, CDR2 YYNGEE. This CDR3 is built from 15 residues. Trimming removed 3 bases from V and 1 base from J; junction bases left unmatched: 6. The entire variable domain, with the rest obtained from reference TRBV9 and TRBJ1-1, is as follows: DSGVTQTPKHLITATGQRVTLRCSPRSGDLSVYWYQQSLDQGLQFLIQYYNGEERAKGNILERFSAQQFPDLHSELNLSSLELGDSALYFCASSDTGTENTEAFFGQGTRLTVV.

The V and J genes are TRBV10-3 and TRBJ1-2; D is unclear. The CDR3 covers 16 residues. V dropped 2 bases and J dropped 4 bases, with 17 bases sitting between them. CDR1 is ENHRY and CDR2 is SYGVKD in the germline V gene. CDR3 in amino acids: CAISEASPRAAYGYTF. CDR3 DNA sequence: TGTGCCATCAGTGAGGCAAGCCCACGGGCAGCCTATGGCTACACCTTC.

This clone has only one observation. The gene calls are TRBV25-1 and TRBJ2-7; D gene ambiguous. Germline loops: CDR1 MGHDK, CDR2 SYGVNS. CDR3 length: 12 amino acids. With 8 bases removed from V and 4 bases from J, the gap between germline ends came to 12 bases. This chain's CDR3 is CASAADLYEQYF. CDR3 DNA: TGTGCCAGCGCCGCCGATCTGTACGAGCAGTACTTC.